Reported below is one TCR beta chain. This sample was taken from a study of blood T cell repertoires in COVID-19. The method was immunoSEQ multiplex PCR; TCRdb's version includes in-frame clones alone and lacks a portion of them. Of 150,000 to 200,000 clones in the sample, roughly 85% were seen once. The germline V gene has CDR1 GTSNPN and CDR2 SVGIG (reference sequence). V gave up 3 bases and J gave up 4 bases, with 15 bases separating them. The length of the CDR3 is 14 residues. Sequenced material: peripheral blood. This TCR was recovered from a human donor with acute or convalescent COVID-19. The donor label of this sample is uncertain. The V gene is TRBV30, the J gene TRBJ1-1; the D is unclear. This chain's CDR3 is CAWRFSERSTEAFF. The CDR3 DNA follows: TGTGCCTGGAGGTTCTCGGAAAGGAGCACTGAAGCTTTCTTT.